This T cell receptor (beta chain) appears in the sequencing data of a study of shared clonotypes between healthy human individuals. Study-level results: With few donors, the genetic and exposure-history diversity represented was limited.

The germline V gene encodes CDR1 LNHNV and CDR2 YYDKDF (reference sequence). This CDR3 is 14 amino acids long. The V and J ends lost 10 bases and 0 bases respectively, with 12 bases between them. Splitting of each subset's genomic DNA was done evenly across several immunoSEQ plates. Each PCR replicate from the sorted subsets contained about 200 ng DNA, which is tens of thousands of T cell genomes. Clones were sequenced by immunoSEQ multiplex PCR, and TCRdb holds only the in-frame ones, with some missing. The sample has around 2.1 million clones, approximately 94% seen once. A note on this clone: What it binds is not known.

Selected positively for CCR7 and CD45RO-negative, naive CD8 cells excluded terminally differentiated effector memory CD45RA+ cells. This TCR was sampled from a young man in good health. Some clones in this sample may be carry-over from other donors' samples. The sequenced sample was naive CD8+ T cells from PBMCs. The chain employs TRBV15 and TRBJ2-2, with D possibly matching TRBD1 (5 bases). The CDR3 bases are TGTGCCATCGGTAGGGGTACGAACACCGGGGAGCTGTTTTTT. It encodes CAIGRGTNTGELFF.